What follows are 24 T cell receptor beta chains derived from one specimen sequenced in a study of T cell changes during pregnancy in multiple sclerosis. Some clones are missing from TCRdb's copy, which holds only in-frame ones; the method was immunoSEQ multiplex PCR. The sample has some 46,000 clones, almost 95% seen once. Sequencing was performed on peripheral blood. Source of these receptors: a female donor with multiple sclerosis, enrolled in a pregnancy study.

This clone was seen a handful of times. The chain employs TRBV25-1 and TRBJ2-1; D possibly corresponds to TRBD2 (5 bases). The CDR3 totals 18 residues. V was cut by 4 bases and J by 1 base, with 20 bases left in between. Germline V gene data show CDR1 as MGHDK and CDR2 as SYGVNS. CDR3 coding DNA: TGTGCCAGCAGTGGCCCCTGGTCGGCTCAGCGGTCCTACAATGAGCAGTTCTTC. It codes for CASSGPWSAQRSYNEQFF.

The chain couples TRBV5-1 to TRBJ2-3; the match to TRBD2 covers 14 bases. The V and J ends lost 4 bases and 5 bases, in that order; junction bases with no gene match: 3. CDR1 and CDR2 from the germline V gene are SGHRS and YFSETQ. The CDR3 runs to 15 residues. The CDR3 spells CASSAGTSGRDTQYF. CDR3 nucleotides: TGCGCCAGCAGCGCGGGGACTAGCGGGAGAGATACGCAGTATTTT.

The J gene is TRBJ2-6, the V gene TRBV27, with 8 bases that match TRBD2. The CDR3 contains 16 residues. Germline V gives CDR1 MNHEY, CDR2 SMNVEV (reference sequence). With 3 bases clipped from V and 1 base from J, the junction kept 2 bases outside the gene matches. CDR3 protein: CASSFTGGSGANVLTF. CDR3 DNA sequence: TGTGCCAGCAGTTTCACGGGAGGGTCTGGGGCCAACGTCCTGACTTTC.

The chain links TRBV7-9 to TRBJ2-1; a possible D gene is TRBD1 (5 bases). V lost 5 bases, J lost 14 bases, and 13 bases lay in between. This CDR3 comprises 11 residues. The V gene's germline CDR1 is SEHNR and CDR2 FQNEAQ (reference sequence). The CDR3 DNA sequence: TGTGCCAGCAGCACGCCAGGGTTAAAGTTCTTC. Translation gives CASSTPGLKFF.

The chain joins TRBV19 to TRBJ2-7, with TRBD1 matching over 8 bases. Trimming took 4 bases from V and 6 from J; bases not matched to a gene: 14. Germline V CDR1 and CDR2: LNHDA, SQIVND (reference sequence). The CDR3 is 16 residues long. This CDR3 is CASSTTLGTGYAEQYF. The DNA of the CDR3 is TGTGCCAGTAGTACCACCCTCGGGACAGGATACGCCGAGCAGTACTTC.

The chain uses TRBV9 and TRBJ2-2; TRBD2 matches at 8 bases. The CDR3 loop spans 16 amino acids. Germline V gene lookup returns CDR1 SGDLS and CDR2 YYNGEE. Unmatched junction bases numbered 10, after V lost 0 bases and J lost 9 bases. The CDR3 bases are TGTGCCAGCAGCGTAGAGGTGTCCAGCGGGAGCCGGGAGCTGTTTTTT. As protein: CASSVEVSSGSRELFF.

On this clone: This may arise from a read error, as a much more abundant clone is one base away. The identical CDR3 is also encoded by other nucleotide sequences in the sample. This chain uses TRBV7-2 with TRBJ2-2, with D possibly matching TRBD2 (5 bases). The CDR3 contains 16 residues. The germline V gene encodes CDR1 SGHTA and CDR2 FQGNSA. The CDR3 here is CASRPSGSLLSGELFF. The CDR3 coding sequence is TGTGCCAGCAGACCTTCGGGGAGCCTTTTAAGTGGGGAGTTGTTTTTT. Full variable domain (remainder filled in from reference TRBV7-2 and TRBJ2-2): GAGVSQSPSNKVTEKGKDVELRCDPISGHTALYWYRQSLGQGLEFLIYFQGNSAPDKSGLPSDRFSAERTGGSVSTLTIQRTQQEDSAVYLCASRPSGSLLSGELFFGEGSRLTVL.

The chain is built from TRBV5-1 and TRBJ2-3; TRBD2 agrees at 8 bases. The CDR3 runs to 16 residues. The trim removed 0 bases at V and 0 bases at J, leaving 3 bases unmatched. The germline V gene encodes CDR1 SGHRS and CDR2 YFSETQ. CDR3 protein: CASSLVSGVSTDTQYF. The CDR3 DNA reads TGCGCCAGCAGCTTGGTTAGCGGGGTTAGCACAGATACGCAGTATTTT.

This clone appeared once. This chain uses TRBV28 with TRBJ1-2; TRBD1 aligns across 7 bases. J was trimmed by 5 bases and V by 8 bases; bases with no gene match: 11. Germline-derived CDR1 and CDR2 are MDHEN and SYDVKM. The CDR3 has 14 residues. CDR3 nucleotide sequence: TGTGCCAGCTGGGGAGAGGGGGCGCGGTATGGCTACACCTTC. It specifies CASWGEGARYGYTF.

V gene TRBV5-4 combines with J gene TRBJ1-2; 7 bases fit TRBD1. The CDR3 runs 15 residues. Germline V CDR1 and CDR2: SGHNT, YYREEE (reference sequence). The V segment lost 4 bases and the J segment 1 base; nucleotides outside the gene matches: 7. CDR3: CASSKGQEDNYGYTF. As DNA, the CDR3 is TGTGCCAGCAGCAAAGGACAGGAAGATAACTATGGCTACACCTTC.

The rearrangement uses TRBV4-3 and TRBJ2-7; tentative D call: TRBD2 (6 bases). The CDR3 is made up of 17 amino acids. V was clipped by 0 bases and J by 6 bases, with 21 bases between them. In germline, CDR1 is LGHNA, CDR2 YSLEER. CDR3 residues: CASSQDPNGGARGEQYF. Written as DNA, the CDR3 is TGCGCCAGCAGCCAAGATCCTAATGGCGGGGCCCGTGGCGAGCAGTACTTC.

The chain carries TRBV7-7 and TRBJ2-7, with 7 bases fitting TRBD2. V dropped 1 base and J dropped 7; count of bases not matched to a gene: 4. This CDR3 comprises 13 residues. Germline-derived CDR1 and CDR2 are SSHAT and FNYEAQ (reference sequence). This CDR3 is CASSLGTGGEQYF. CDR3 nucleotides: TGTGCCAGCAGCTTAGGTACGGGGGGTGAGCAGTACTTC.

J is TRBJ2-3 and V is TRBV6-4; 7 nucleotides agree with TRBD2. The germline V gene encodes CDR1 MRHNA and CDR2 SNTAGT. V was clipped by 0 bases and J by 1 base; unmatched bases: 4. The CDR3 sequence is 16 residues long. In nucleotides, the CDR3 is TGTGCCAGCAGTGACTCGTCCAGCGGGGGCACAGATACGCAGTATTTT. Translation: CASSDSSSGGTDTQYF.

V is TRBV2 and J is TRBJ2-2, with D possibly called TRBD1 or TRBD2 (5 bases each). Trimming stripped 7 bases from V and 1 base from J, with 10 bases between. The CDR3 runs to 14 residues. Germline CDR1 reads SNHLY; CDR2 reads FYNNEI. CDR3 DNA sequence: TGTGCCAGCATGTCGGGACGGAACACCGGGGAGCTGTTTTTT. Its translation: CASMSGRNTGELFF. Filled out from reference TRBV2 and TRBJ2-2, the complete variable domain reads EPEVTQTPSHQVTQMGQEVILRCVPISNHLYFYWYRQILGQKVEFLVSFYNNEISEKSEIFDDQFSVERPDGSNFTLKIRSTKLEDSAMYFCASMSGRNTGELFFGEGSRLTVL.

This chain joins TRBV10-3 and TRBJ2-7, with 10 bases fitting TRBD1. V gave up 6 bases and J gave up 5 bases; unmatched junction bases: 4. This CDR3 has 13 residues. Looked up from germline, CDR1 is ENHRY and CDR2 is SYGVKD. The CDR3 nucleotides are TGTGCCATCAGGACAGGGGGCGGGGACGAGCAGTACTTC. Its translation is CAIRTGGGDEQYF.

The genes are TRBV7-2 and TRBJ1-1, with D unclear. Germline values: CDR1 SGHTA, CDR2 FQGNSA. Trimming shortened V by 1 base and J by 1 base, and 7 bases separated the two germline ends. The CDR3 is 14 amino acids. The CDR3 bases are TGTGCCAGCAGCTTAGTGTCAGGGAACACTGAAGCTTTCTTT. As protein: CASSLVSGNTEAFF. Full variable domain (missing parts from reference TRBV7-2 and TRBJ1-1): GAGVSQSPSNKVTEKGKDVELRCDPISGHTALYWYRQSLGQGLEFLIYFQGNSAPDKSGLPSDRFSAERTGGSVSTLTIQRTQQEDSAVYLCASSLVSGNTEAFFGQGTRLTVV.

This chain uses TRBV19 with TRBJ1-2, with 7 bases fitting TRBD1. Germline-derived CDR1 and CDR2 are LNHDA and SQIVND (reference sequence). The CDR3 is made up of 13 amino acids. V shed 6 bases, J shed 4 bases, and the junction held 5 bases outside the gene matches. This chain's CDR3 is CASSLDRVYGYTF. CDR3 DNA: TGTGCCAGTAGCCTTGACAGGGTCTATGGCTACACCTTC. The entire variable domain, with the rest obtained from reference TRBV19 and TRBJ1-2, is as follows: DGGITQSPKYLFRKEGQNVTLSCEQNLNHDAMYWYRQDPGQGLRLIYYSQIVNDFQKGDIAEGYSVSREKKESFPLTVTSAQKNPTAFYLCASSLDRVYGYTFGSGTRLTVV.

The V call is TRBV28, the J call TRBJ1-1; D gene unclear. CDR1 is MDHEN and CDR2 is SYDVKM in the germline V gene. Trimming took off 3 bases at V and 1 base at J, with 12 bases between the two ends. The CDR3 has 15 residues. CDR3 residues: CASSLFPVGNTEAFF. In nucleotides, the CDR3 is TGTGCCAGCAGTTTGTTCCCAGTGGGGAACACTGAAGCTTTCTTT. The full variable domain, with the rest looked up from reference TRBV28 and TRBJ1-1, is DVKVTQSSRYLVKRTGEKVFLECVQDMDHENMFWYRQDPGLGLRLIYFSYDVKMKEKGDIPEGYSVSREKKERFSLILESASTNQTSMYLCASSLFPVGNTEAFFGQGTRLTVV.

This sequence joins TRBV7-2 and TRBJ2-5, with D perhaps TRBD2 (6 bases). This CDR3 is 13 amino acids long. The germline V gene encodes CDR1 SGHTA and CDR2 FQGNSA. V was shortened by 3 bases and J by 5 bases, with 10 bases between the two germline ends. The CDR3 nucleotides are TGTGCCAGCAGCTTGACTAGTTGGGAGACCCAGTACTTC. Its translation: CASSLTSWETQYF. The full variable domain, its missing parts supplied by reference TRBV7-2 and TRBJ2-5, is GAGVSQSPSNKVTEKGKDVELRCDPISGHTALYWYRQSLGQGLEFLIYFQGNSAPDKSGLPSDRFSAERTGGSVSTLTIQRTQQEDSAVYLCASSLTSWETQYFGPGTRLLVL.

This rearrangement joins TRBV19 to TRBJ2-7; 12 positions match TRBD1. The CDR3 runs 14 residues. J gave up 8 bases and V 6 bases, and 8 bases lay outside the gene matches. Germline CDR1 and CDR2: LNHDA and SQIVND (reference sequence). In DNA, the CDR3 is TGTGCCAGTAGCGCCGGGACAGGGGGCCACAAGCAGTACTTC. As protein: CASSAGTGGHKQYF.

Of note for this clone: The CDR3 does not close with the conserved phenylalanine or tryptophan, likely indicating a read error. The DNA is left out, because the CDR3 cannot be placed on it with certainty; the CDR3 is given as TCRdb lists it. V is TRBV27 and J is TRBJ1-2; the DNA was not compared with TRBD1, the D call given in the table. The CDR3 totals 13 residues, both ends included. From germline, CDR1 is MNHEY and CDR2 SMNVEV (reference sequence). The CDR3 protein is CASSLPDRYGGRE.

CDR3 residues: CAGTPGQPRKQYF. The DNA for the CDR3 is TGTGCCGGCACGCCGGGACAGCCTCGGAAGCAGTACTTC. The rearrangement links TRBV2 to TRBJ2-7; TRBD1 agrees at 7 bases. The CDR3 is 13 amino acids. Germline V gene sequence: CDR1 SNHLY, CDR2 FYNNEI. The V and J ends lost 11 bases and 8 bases, in that order; junction bases with no gene match: 15.

This chain connects TRBV6-4 to TRBJ2-1; D unclear. This CDR3 has 15 amino acids. Germline V gene data show CDR1 as MRHNA and CDR2 as SNTAGT. V was pared by 4 bases and J by 0 bases, with 10 bases between. The CDR3 DNA reads as TGTGCCAGCAGTGTGACGCAGAGCTCCTACAATGAGCAGTTCTTC. This gives the protein CASSVTQSSYNEQFF.

The rearrangement joins TRBV7-2 to TRBJ2-3; D is unresolved. This CDR3 region has 15 residues. With 1 base removed from V and 0 bases from J, the gap between germline ends came to 8 bases. Germline CDR1 reads SGHTA; CDR2 reads FQGNSA. The CDR3 nucleotides read TGTGCCAGCAGCTTAGGGGTTGCTAGCACAGATACGCAGTATTTT. It yields the protein CASSLGVASTDTQYF.